Listed here are 31 T cell receptor beta chains from one sample, sequenced in a study of blood T cell repertoires in COVID-19. TCRdb's copy holds only in-frame clones and misses some; the assay was immunoSEQ multiplex PCR. The sample shows some 130,000 clones, 80% of them seen only once. Sequencing was done on a sample of peripheral blood. The origin of the receptors is a man in his 70s with acute or convalescent COVID-19.

This clone is a singleton in its sample. The chain has TRBV23-1 and TRBJ2-7; D is uncertain. TRBV23-1 is known as an ORF, though its function is uncertain. With 4 bases removed from V and 2 bases from J, the gap between germline ends came to 15 bases. The CDR3 loop spans 15 amino acids. DNA for the CDR3: TGCGCCAGCAGTCCTAAGACATCCTGGACCTACGAGCAGTACTTC. Encoded protein: CASSPKTSWTYEQYF.

This clone was counted only a few times. J is TRBJ1-1 and V is TRBV5-1; D is unresolved. Trimming took off 4 bases at V and 1 base at J, with 17 bases between the two ends. CDR1 is SGHRS and CDR2 is YFSETQ in the germline V gene. The CDR3 covers 16 residues. CDR3 residues: CASSTGSFGGNTEAFF. CDR3 in DNA: TGCGCCAGCAGCACCGGGTCCTTCGGCGGGAACACTGAAGCTTTCTTT.

The CDR3, as DNA: TGTGCCAGCAGCCAAGCAAGGGGGAGCACAGATACGCAGTATTTT. This translates into CASSQARGSTDTQYF. The J gene is TRBJ2-3, the V gene TRBV3-1 (or the pseudogene TRBV3-2); possible D gene TRBD1, 6 bases. Germline V CDR1 and CDR2: LGHDT, YNNKEL (reference sequence). V was trimmed by 1 base and J by 0 bases, leaving 8 bases between them. The CDR3 has 15 amino acids.

The chain links TRBV28 to TRBJ2-1; TRBD2 is a possible D gene (6 bases). Trimming took 5 bases from V and 2 from J, leaving 16 bases between them. This CDR3 spans 16 amino acids. Germline V CDR1 and CDR2: MDHEN, SYDVKM. The CDR3 region has the DNA TGTGCCAGCAGTGTTAGGGGACTCCTAACCTACAATGAGCAGTTCTTC. It encodes CASSVRGLLTYNEQFF.

The count of this clone is one. The identical CDR3 is also encoded by other nucleotide sequences in the sample. The genes are TRBV6-6 and TRBJ1-2; unclear D gene. Germline V lookup: CDR1 MNHNY, CDR2 SVGAGI (reference sequence). Trimming removed 4 bases at V and 4 bases at J, with 13 bases between. The CDR3 is 14 amino acids. The CDR3 DNA follows: TGTGCCAGCAGTTCCCTCCCGGGAGCCTATGGCTACACCTTC. The encoded protein is CASSSLPGAYGYTF.

The V and J genes are TRBV18 and TRBJ2-7, with TRBD1 matching 10 bases. Trimming took 3 bases from V and 3 from J; bases not matched to a gene: 8. Germline loops: CDR1 KGHSH, CDR2 LQKENI. The length of the CDR3 is 16 residues. The CDR3 DNA sequence: TGTGCCAGCTCACCCTTGGGACAGGGGTTTGACTACGAGCAGTACTTC. Encoded protein: CASSPLGQGFDYEQYF.

The genes are TRBV30 and TRBJ1-1; D is undetermined. Germline V gene lookup returns CDR1 GTSNPN and CDR2 SVGIG (reference sequence). V shed 3 bases and J shed 4 bases, with 12 bases lying between them. The CDR3 is made up of 13 amino acids. The CDR3 is CAWSHVGSTEAFF. The CDR3 coding sequence is TGTGCCTGGAGCCACGTCGGTAGCACTGAAGCTTTCTTT.

The genes are TRBV2 and TRBJ2-2; a weak D match, TRBD2 (5 bases). The CDR3 has 13 amino acids. The germline V gene has CDR1 SNHLY and CDR2 FYNNEI. The V and J ends lost 7 bases and 0 bases respectively, with 6 bases between them. The CDR3 is CASTGTNTGELFF. Written as DNA, the CDR3 is TGTGCCAGCACCGGGACGAACACCGGGGAGCTGTTTTTT.

The chain joins TRBV3-1 (or the pseudogene TRBV3-2) to TRBJ2-4; 9 bases match TRBD1. Per germline, CDR1 LGHDT and CDR2 YNNKEL (reference sequence). This CDR3 has 15 amino acids. With 5 bases clipped from V and 7 bases from J, the junction kept 9 bases outside the gene matches. CDR3 coding DNA: TGTGCCAGCAGCGTTACAGGGGGCGCGGGCAACATTCAGTACTTC. As protein: CASSVTGGAGNIQYF.

This clone was seen at least ten times. Additional DNA sequences in this sample encode the identical CDR3. The chain combines TRBV2 with TRBJ1-4, with unresolved D. The CDR3 consists of 16 residues. The V gene's germline CDR1 is SNHLY and CDR2 FYNNEI. The V end was cut by 0 bases, the J end by 8 bases, with 16 bases between. The CDR3 DNA reads as TGTGCCAGCAGTGAAGCGGGCGGGAACTCCGGGGAAAAACTGTTTTTT. Its translation is CASSEAGGNSGEKLFF. Looking up the rest from reference TRBV2 and TRBJ1-4 gives the full variable domain: EPEVTQTPSHQVTQMGQEVILRCVPISNHLYFYWYRQILGQKVEFLVSFYNNEISEKSEIFDDQFSVERPDGSNFTLKIRSTKLEDSAMYFCASSEAGGNSGEKLFFGSGTQLSVL.

CDR3 residues: CASSPDLRNTGELFF. The CDR3 coding sequence is TGTGCCAGCTCACCGGACTTGCGGAACACCGGGGAGCTGTTTTTT. The J gene is TRBJ2-2, the V gene TRBV18; D is perhaps TRBD2 (5 bases). The germline V and J ends were trimmed by 3 bases and 1 base, with 9 bases remaining between them. CDR3 size: 15 residues. The germline gives CDR1 KGHSH, CDR2 LQKENI.

The rearrangement joins TRBV6-5 to TRBJ1-1, with D hard to call. With 2 bases removed from V and 11 bases from J, the gap between germline ends came to 21 bases. From germline, CDR1 is MNHEY and CDR2 SVGAGI. This CDR3 region has 15 residues. This chain's CDR3 is CASSYSRRGGYDAFF. Here the CDR3 DNA reads TGTGCCAGCAGTTACAGTCGACGCGGTGGTTATGACGCTTTCTTT.

V and J are TRBV25-1 and TRBJ2-5; TRBD1 matches 8 bases. CDR3 size: 13 residues. The J segment lost 5 bases and the V segment lost 3 bases, leaving 2 bases of the junction unmatched. Looked up from germline, CDR1 is MGHDK and CDR2 is SYGVNS. The CDR3 loop reads CASSDRGRETQYF. CDR3 DNA sequence: TGTGCCAGCAGTGACAGGGGGCGTGAGACCCAGTACTTC.

Only a few counts were recorded for this clone. The rearrangement links TRBV5-1 to TRBJ2-5; 11 nucleotides align to TRBD2. The CDR3 has 16 residues. The trim removed 6 bases at V and 2 bases at J, leaving 9 bases unmatched. The germline V gene encodes CDR1 SGHRS and CDR2 YFSETQ. The CDR3 region is CASMIQGTSGQETQYF. DNA of the CDR3: TGCGCCAGCATGATTCAGGGGACTAGCGGACAAGAGACCCAGTACTTC.

This chain joins TRBV6-5 and TRBJ1-5; TRBD1 matches 7 bases. Trimming took 2 bases from V and 0 from J; bases not matched to a gene: 4. Germline CDR1 and CDR2: MNHEY and SVGAGI. The CDR3 spans 16 residues. The CDR3 region has the DNA TGTGCCAGCAGTTACCCCCAGGGGGTTAGCAATCAGCCCCAGCATTTT. Translation gives CASSYPQGVSNQPQHF.

This sequence joins TRBV24-1 and TRBJ1-2, with unresolved D. The V gene lost 6 bases and the J gene lost 5 bases, with 9 bases spanning the gap. This CDR3 region has 12 residues. Germline V gene data show CDR1 as KGHDR and CDR2 as SFDVKD. CDR3 region: CATSSAGYGYTF. The CDR3 nucleotides read TGTGCCACCAGTTCGGCAGGATATGGCTACACCTTC.

The chain combines TRBV9 with TRBJ1-3; 7 nucleotides match TRBD1. Trimming removed 4 bases from V and 0 bases from J; junction bases left unmatched: 13. The germline CDR1 and CDR2 sequences are SGDLS and YYNGEE. The CDR3 consists of 18 residues. The CDR3 DNA reads as TGTGCCAGCAGCCCCGTCGTAACAGGGGTTATCTCTGGAAACACCATATATTTT. As protein: CASSPVVTGVISGNTIYF.

The table lists this clone with a few counts. The chain recombines TRBV18 with TRBJ2-5; perhaps TRBD2 as D (5 bases). The V gene lost 6 bases and the J gene lost 2 bases, with 7 bases spanning the gap. Germline-derived CDR1 and CDR2 are KGHSH and LQKENI. There are 12 residues in the CDR3. CDR3 coding DNA: TGTGCCAGCTCGCGGGCGCAAGAGACCCAGTACTTC. Translation gives CASSRAQETQYF.

The chain joins TRBV10-3 to TRBJ1-4, with TRBD1 matching 10 bases. CDR3 length: 16 residues. CDR1 and CDR2 from the germline V gene are ENHRY and SYGVKD. V shed 4 bases, J shed 0 bases, and the junction held 2 bases outside the gene matches. DNA for the CDR3: TGTGCCATCAGTGGGGACAGGGGTTCAACTAATGAAAAACTGTTTTTT. This sequence encodes CAISGDRGSTNEKLFF.

The genes are TRBV5-4 and TRBJ1-2; 9 nucleotides align to TRBD1. CDR3 length equals 14 residues. The V segment lost 5 bases and the J segment 1 base; nucleotides outside the gene matches: 3. The germline CDR1 and CDR2 sequences are SGHNT and YYREEE (reference sequence). The CDR3 region has the DNA TGTGCCAGCAGACGGGACAGGGATAACTATGGCTACACCTTC. Its translation: CASRRDRDNYGYTF.

This clone was seen many times. The CDR3 DNA is TGTGCCAGTAGACGGGCGGGGGGACACTCCTACGAGCAGTACTTC. Translation gives CASRRAGGHSYEQYF. This chain links TRBV19 with TRBJ2-7; 8 nucleotides match TRBD2. CDR1 and CDR2 (germline): LNHDA, SQIVND (reference sequence). Unmatched junction bases numbered 7, after V lost 6 bases and J lost 0 bases. The CDR3 runs 15 residues.

V and J are TRBV3-1 (or the pseudogene TRBV3-2) and TRBJ2-1; 9 nucleotides align to TRBD1. With V trimmed by 4 bases and J by 2 bases, 3 bases remained unmatched. The CDR3 sequence is 15 residues long. The germline gives CDR1 LGHDT, CDR2 YNNKEL (reference sequence). The CDR3 nucleotides read TGTGCCAGCAGCCCCACAGGGGGCACCTACAATGAGCAGTTCTTC. This translates into CASSPTGGTYNEQFF.

This sequence joins TRBV2 and TRBJ1-2; D ambiguous. V shed 1 base and J shed 4 bases, with 10 bases lying between them. The CDR3 is 14 amino acids. Germline V gene sequence: CDR1 SNHLY, CDR2 FYNNEI. The CDR3 reads CASSEGGHLYGYTF. The DNA for the CDR3 is TGTGCCAGCAGTGAAGGTGGGCACCTCTATGGCTACACCTTC.

This rearrangement joins TRBV18 to TRBJ1-4, with 12 bases lining up with TRBD1. J lost 8 bases, V lost 3 bases, and 16 bases had no gene match. CDR3 size: 19 residues. Germline CDR1 KGHSH, CDR2 LQKENI. The DNA of the CDR3 is TGTGCCAGCTCACCCCTCCCGGGACAGGGGGCGCAACGTTGGGAAAAACTGTTTTTT. Its translation is CASSPLPGQGAQRWEKLFF.

The chain combines TRBV18 with TRBJ1-4; D gene uncertain. Germline CDR1 is KGHSH and CDR2 is LQKENI. The CDR3 is made up of 16 amino acids. The V and J ends lost 5 bases and 5 bases respectively, with 18 bases between them. CDR3 region: CASSTMVDFSNEKLFF. CDR3 sequence (DNA): TGTGCCAGCTCAACAATGGTGGACTTTTCAAATGAAAAACTGTTTTTT. The full variable domain, rest sourced from reference TRBV18 and TRBJ1-4, is NAGVMQNPRHLVRRRGQEARLRCSPMKGHSHVYWYRQLPEEGLKFMVYLQKENIIDESGMPKERFSAEFPKEGPSILRIQQVVRGDSAAYFCASSTMVDFSNEKLFFGSGTQLSVL.

The rearrangement joins TRBV7-9 to TRBJ1-1; 8 bases map to TRBD1. J was trimmed by 3 bases and V by 6 bases; bases with no gene match: 3. This CDR3 spans 13 amino acids. Germline V gene lookup returns CDR1 SEHNR and CDR2 FQNEAQ (reference sequence). The CDR3 bases are TGTGCCAGCAGTCCGACAGGGGACACTGAAGCTTTCTTT. Its protein is CASSPTGDTEAFF. Drawing the rest from reference TRBV7-9 and TRBJ1-1, the complete variable domain is DTGVSQNPRHKITKRGQNVTFRCDPISEHNRLYWYRQTLGQGPEFLTYFQNEAQLEKSRLLSDRFSAERPKGSFSTLEIQRTEQGDSAMYLCASSPTGDTEAFFGQGTRLTVV.

J is TRBJ1-1 and V is TRBV4-1, with D tentatively TRBD1 (6 bases). This CDR3 has 15 amino acids. With 3 bases removed from V and 2 bases from J, the gap between germline ends came to 13 bases. The germline V gene has CDR1 MGHRA and CDR2 YSYEKL. The CDR3 nucleotides are TGCGCCAGCAGCCACCCTATCAGGGGTAACACTGAAGCTTTCTTT. Residues: CASSHPIRGNTEAFF.

The J gene is TRBJ1-4, the V gene TRBV2; perhaps TRBD1 as D (5 bases). The CDR3 covers 14 residues. Trimming stripped 2 bases from V and 7 bases from J, with 11 bases between. Per germline, CDR1 SNHLY and CDR2 FYNNEI. The CDR3 bases are TGTGCCAGCAGTGAACCCCAGGGTGGTGAAAAACTGTTTTTT. Protein: CASSEPQGGEKLFF.

The chain uses TRBV29-1 and TRBJ2-7, with 7 bases matching TRBD1. With V trimmed by 2 bases and J by 4 bases, 11 bases remained unmatched. Per germline, CDR1 SQVTM and CDR2 ANQGSEA. The length of the CDR3 is 15 residues. In DNA, the CDR3 is TGCAGCGTTGAAACCCCGGGGACAGTACCTTACGAGCAGTACTTC. It yields the protein CSVETPGTVPYEQYF.

The genes are TRBV6-1 and TRBJ2-7; a possible D gene is TRBD2 (5 bases). V lost 1 base and J lost 2, with 6 bases in between. Germline V gene sequence: CDR1 MNHNS, CDR2 SASEGT. The CDR3 is made up of 13 amino acids. The CDR3 sequence: CASSEGGAYEQYF. CDR3 DNA: TGTGCCAGCAGTGAAGGGGGAGCCTACGAGCAGTACTTC.

The CDR3 DNA sequence: TGTGCCAGCAGTTCGTCCGGGACAGGGGGAGTTGGCTACACCTTC. It encodes CASSSSGTGGVGYTF. The chain links TRBV27 to TRBJ1-2; 11 bases are a match to TRBD1. The V gene end was trimmed by 4 bases and the J gene end by 7 bases; junction bases not matched to a gene: 8. Looked up from germline, CDR1 is MNHEY and CDR2 is SMNVEV (reference sequence). The CDR3 totals 15 residues.